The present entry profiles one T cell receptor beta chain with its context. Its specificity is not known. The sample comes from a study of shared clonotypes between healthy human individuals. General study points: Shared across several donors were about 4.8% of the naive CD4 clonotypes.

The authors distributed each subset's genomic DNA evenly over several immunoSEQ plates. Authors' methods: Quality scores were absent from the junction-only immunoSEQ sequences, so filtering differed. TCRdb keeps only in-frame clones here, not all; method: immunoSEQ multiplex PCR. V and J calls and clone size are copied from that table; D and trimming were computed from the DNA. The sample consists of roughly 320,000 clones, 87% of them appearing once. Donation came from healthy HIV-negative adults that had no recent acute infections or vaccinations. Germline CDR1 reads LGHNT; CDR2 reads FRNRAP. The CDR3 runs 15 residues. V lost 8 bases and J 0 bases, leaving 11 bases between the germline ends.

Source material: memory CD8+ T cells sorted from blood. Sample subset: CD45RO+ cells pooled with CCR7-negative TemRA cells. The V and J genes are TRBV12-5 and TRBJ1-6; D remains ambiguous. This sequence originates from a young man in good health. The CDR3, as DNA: TGTGCTAGTCAATTAGGTCCCTCCTATAATTCACCCCTCCACTTT. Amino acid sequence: CASQLGPSYNSPLHF.